This T cell receptor beta chain is from a study of T cells in localized non-small cell lung cancer. The germline gives CDR1 SGHKS, CDR2 YYEKEE (reference sequence). The V gene lost 4 bases and the J gene lost 1 base, with 14 bases spanning the gap. The CDR3 runs 15 residues. Turning to this clone: Its antigen is unidentified.

General observations from the study: A single tumor region was sequenced, leaving heterogeneity possible. Uninvolved adjacent lung showed higher T cell clonality than tumor. Across samples, adjacent lung featured a median around 60 of the top 100 tumor clones. Longer overall survival was linked to higher blood T cell density.

Method: immunoSEQ multiplex PCR; TCRdb's copy keeps in-frame clones and lacks some. The sample has tens of thousands of clones, about 80% seen once. The chain combines TRBV5-5 with TRBJ2-5; TRBD2 might be the D (6 bases). The sequence was collected from an older female donor with stage II squamous cell lung carcinoma. Source: peripheral blood, taken before any cancer treatment. CDR3 residues: CASSPGRGVQETQYF. CDR3 in DNA: TGTGCCAGCAGCCCCGGGAGAGGGGTCCAAGAGACCCAGTACTTC.